This T cell receptor (beta chain) was documented in a study of naive and memory T cell subsets. Study findings and constraints: A few larger clonotypes appeared in naive repertoires, especially CD8, possibly memory cells re-expressing CD45RA.

As for this clonotype: What it binds is not known.

Both TRBC1 and TRBC2 were covered by a beta constant-region primer of two equimolar oligonucleotides. Ligated cDNA was amplified by four rounds of PCR with nested alpha and beta constant-region primers and SP2. One entry per CDR3 protein results from TCRdb running MiXCR on the UMI-ligation and nested PCR reads. There are under 150,000 distinct CDR3 sequences in the sample; approximately 21% occur only once, and more than 0.6% lies in the top ten. This CDR3 region has 14 residues. CDR1 is SGDLS and CDR2 is YYNGEE in the germline V gene. V lost 0 bases to trimming and J lost 2 bases, with 8 bases between them.

The genes are TRBV9 and TRBJ1-1, with D possibly TRBD1 on 5 matching bases. The source of this sequence is a human donor in good health. Input material: naive CD8+ T cells from blood. CDR3 coding DNA: TGTGCCAGCAGCGTAGACGGGGCAAACACTGAAGCTTTCTTT. It is translated as CASSVDGANTEAFF. Complete variable domain (other parts from reference TRBV9 and TRBJ1-1): DSGVTQTPKHLITATGQRVTLRCSPRSGDLSVYWYQQSLDQGLQFLIQYYNGEERAKGNILERFSAQQFPDLHSELNLSSLELGDSALYFCASSVDGANTEAFFGQGTRLTVV.